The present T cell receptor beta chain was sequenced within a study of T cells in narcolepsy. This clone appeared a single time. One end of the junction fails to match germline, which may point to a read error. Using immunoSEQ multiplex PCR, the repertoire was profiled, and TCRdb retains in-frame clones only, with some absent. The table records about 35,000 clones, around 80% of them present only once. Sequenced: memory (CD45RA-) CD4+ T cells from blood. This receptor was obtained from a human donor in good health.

The CDR3 region is CAISASGGNLETRYF. The CDR3 region has the DNA TGTGCCATCAGTGCTAGCGGGGGGAATCTCGAGACCCGGTACTTC. V gene TRBV10-3 combines with J gene TRBJ2-5, with 11 bases that match TRBD2. Germline V CDR1 and CDR2: ENHRY, SYGVKD. CDR3 length: 15 amino acids.